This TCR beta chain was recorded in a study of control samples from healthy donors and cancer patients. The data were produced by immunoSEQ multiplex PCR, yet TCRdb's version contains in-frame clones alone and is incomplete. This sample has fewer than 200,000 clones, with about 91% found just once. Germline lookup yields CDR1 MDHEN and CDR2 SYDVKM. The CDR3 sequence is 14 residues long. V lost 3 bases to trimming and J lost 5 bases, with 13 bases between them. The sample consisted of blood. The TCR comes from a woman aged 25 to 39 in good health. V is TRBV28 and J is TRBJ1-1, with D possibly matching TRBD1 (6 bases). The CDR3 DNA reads TGTGCCAGCAGTTTTGAGCTCCAGGGGACTGAAGCTTTCTTT. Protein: CASSFELQGTEAFF.